This T cell receptor (beta chain) was observed in a study of T cell repertoires in cytomegalovirus infection (dated by TCRdb to between 2017 and 2020). With regard to the full study: Alongside well-studied HLA-B-restricted epitopes, the peptide stimulations were aimed at recently identified HLA-C-restricted CMV epitopes, whose presentation resists viral immunomodulation. Donor HLA type was relevant to the analysis, as public TCR beta signatures indicated carriage of CMV infection together with the matching HLA type.

Data came from an Illumina HiSeq 1500. The public reads were reanalyzed by TCRdb: fastp trimming at Q25, MiXCR alignment, in-frame beta chains only. Every distinct CDR3 protein forms one entry, paired with its most common genes and DNA. The sample profile shows 200,000 or so distinct CDR3 sequences; less than 50% of them were found once. In total, the top ten clones hold approximately 60% of the sample. CDR1 and CDR2, per the germline V gene, are MNHNS and SASEGT. The germline V end is reduced by 6 bases and the J end by 2 bases; junction bases left unmatched: 12. CDR3 length: 18 amino acids, cysteine to phenylalanine. The entry retains the CDR3 DNA only, 54 bases that are in frame from base 1. Results the study describes overall, beyond this receptor: The ex vivo response was dominated by HLA-C-restricted CMV-specific TCR beta clonotypes, which also provided the single most frequent clonotype in two of eight donors. Carriers of CMV infection plus the relevant HLA type were discriminated by the cumulative frequency of public TCR beta family members in the study cohort and in an independent approximately 340-donor cohort.

This clonotype was seen repeatedly, ten times or more. The specificity of this receptor is unknown. No base qualities exist here, and no much larger clone lies one base off it. The treatment or condition label, as the study defines it: in vitro stimulation with specific CMV peptide epitopes to enrich CMV-specific T cells. The chain uses TRBV6-1 and TRBJ2-2; 10 middle bases align to TRBD2. The sequence was obtained from a human donor in good health (CMV status not recorded). Some clones in this sample may be carry-over from other donors' samples. The specimen comprised CD8+ T cells from cultured PBMCs, sampled from culture after CMV antigen stimulation. The nucleotide sequence is TGTGCCAGCAGCTCCCGTAGTAGCGGGAGGACAAACACCGGGGAGCTGTTTTTT. It specifies CASSSRSSGRTNTGELFF.